This T cell receptor beta chain emerged from a study of early T cells in non-severe SARS-CoV-2 infection. TCRdb reanalysed the 5' RACE reads using MiXCR and keeps one entry per CDR3 protein. The sample includes around 80,000 distinct CDR3 sequences, less than 15% of them seen just once. This clonotype turned up a few times. CDR3 length: 14 residues. Germline CDR1 SQVTM, CDR2 ANQGSEA. The ends were cut back, 3 bases at V and 8 bases at J, with 17 bases in the middle. J is TRBJ2-1 and V is TRBV29-1; the D is unclear. The clonotype comes from an adult who was a healthcare worker with PCR-confirmed SARS-CoV-2 infection or an uninfected control (not recorded which). What was sequenced was whole blood. CDR3 protein: CSVDRYPLPDEQFF. The CDR3 DNA reads as TGCAGCGTTGACAGGTACCCTCTCCCGGATGAGCAGTTCTTC.